One sample yielded the 24 T cell receptor beta chains listed below, sequenced in a study. Using its own MiXCR run on the RT-PCR reads, TCRdb lists one record per CDR3 protein. The table records more than 600,000 distinct CDR3 sequences, 13% to 15% of them present only once. Sequenced: memory CD4+ T cells from blood. The origin of the receptors is a female donor in good health, serving as a healthy control.

A few counts support this clonotype. This chain uses TRBV20-1 with TRBJ2-1, with 10 bases that match TRBD2. From germline, CDR1 is DFQATT and CDR2 SNEGSKA (reference sequence). The CDR3 covers 15 residues. V dropped 5 bases and J dropped 1; count of bases not matched to a gene: 5. In DNA, the CDR3 is TGCAGTGCTTCTAGCGGGAGAAAATCCTACAATGAGCAGTTCTTC. Amino acids: CSASSGRKSYNEQFF.

This clonotype was detected a few times. The V and J genes are TRBV20-1 and TRBJ1-2; no clear D gene. Trimming shortened V by 5 bases and J by 6 bases, and 19 bases separated the two germline ends. CDR1 is DFQATT, CDR2 SNEGSKA, per germline (reference sequence). This CDR3 region has 14 residues. In nucleotides, the CDR3 is TGCAGTGCTCCCTTGGACTTCATTGGGCATGGCTACACCTTC. This encodes CSAPLDFIGHGYTF.

The chain employs TRBV7-3 and TRBJ1-1; no clear D gene. V was shortened by 5 bases and J by 10 bases, with 17 bases between the two germline ends. CDR3 length equals 13 residues. Per the germline V gene, CDR1 is SGHTA and CDR2 is FQGTGA. Here the CDR3 DNA reads TGTGCCAGCAGCCCATCGGACCGACTAGGAGCTTTCTTT. Translating gives CASSPSDRLGAFF. Drawing the rest from reference TRBV7-3 and TRBJ1-1, the complete variable domain is GAGVSQTPSNKVTEKGKYVELRCDPISGHTALYWYRQSLGQGPEFLIYFQGTGAADDSGLPNDRFFAVRPEGSVSTLKIQRTERGDSAVYLCASSPSDRLGAFFGQGTRLTVV.

This clonotype was counted between two and nine times. The chain employs TRBV27 and TRBJ1-1; no firm D call. Between the trimmed V and J ends, which lost 0 bases and 6 bases, there was a span of 11 bases. There are 14 residues in the CDR3. From germline, CDR1 is MNHEY and CDR2 SMNVEV (reference sequence). The CDR3 DNA follows: TGTGCCAGCAGTTTATCAGGCCTCCTCGCTGAAGCTTTCTTT. The encoded protein is CASSLSGLLAEAFF.

This clonotype was observed at least ten times. The J gene is TRBJ1-4, the V gene TRBV20-1; no clear D gene. CDR1 is DFQATT, CDR2 SNEGSKA, per germline (reference sequence). Trimming left V 5 bases short and J 8 bases short, with 21 bases between. The CDR3 totals 15 residues. The CDR3 bases are TGCAGTGCTCCGAGGCCGGACGGCCGTGGCGAAAAACTGTTTTTT. Protein product: CSAPRPDGRGEKLFF.

This clonotype showed up just a few times. The rearrangement joins TRBV4-2 to TRBJ2-5; D gene uncertain. The germline gives CDR1 LGHNA, CDR2 YNFKEQ. V lost 0 bases, J lost 1 base, and 9 bases lay in between. CDR3 length equals 15 residues. This CDR3 reads CASSQDIAIQETQYF. For the CDR3, the DNA is TGTGCCAGCAGCCAAGACATTGCGATCCAAGAGACCCAGTACTTC.

This clonotype was detected many times. V gene TRBV18 combines with J gene TRBJ2-1; weak D call: TRBD1 (5 bases). The CDR3 consists of 16 residues. The germline V gene encodes CDR1 KGHSH and CDR2 LQKENI. Trimming left V 6 bases short and J 0 bases short, with 15 bases between. CDR3 in amino acids: CASSPNLGDSYNEQFF. The CDR3 bases are TGTGCCAGCTCCCCTAACCTAGGGGACTCCTACAATGAGCAGTTCTTC.

This clonotype has more than one count but fewer than ten. The V gene is TRBV6-1, the J gene TRBJ2-1; maybe TRBD1 (5 bases). In germline, CDR1 is MNHNS, CDR2 SASEGT. The CDR3 sequence is 15 residues long. The V and J ends lost 3 bases and 1 base respectively, with 10 bases between them. This CDR3 is CASSDPGLSYNEQFF. The CDR3, as DNA: TGTGCCAGCAGTGATCCAGGGCTGTCCTACAATGAGCAGTTCTTC.

This clonotype was counted only a few times. This chain links TRBV6-6 with TRBJ1-1; unclear D gene. This CDR3 is 12 amino acids long. Between the trimmed V and J ends, which lost 0 bases and 5 bases, there was a span of 4 bases. CDR1 is MNHNY, CDR2 SVGAGI, per germline (reference sequence). The chain's CDR3 is CASSYSRTEAFF. The CDR3 DNA reads TGTGCCAGCAGTTACTCGAGGACTGAAGCTTTCTTT.

This clonotype was counted at least ten times. The rearrangement uses TRBV24-1 and TRBJ1-2, with D possibly matching TRBD1 (6 bases). Trimming cost V 4 bases and J 3 bases, with 8 bases left between them. The CDR3 is 13 amino acids. Per germline, CDR1 KGHDR and CDR2 SFDVKD. This CDR3 is CATSEGTYYGYTF. In DNA form, the CDR3 reads TGTGCCACCAGTGAGGGGACATACTATGGCTACACCTTC.

This chain uses TRBV29-1 with TRBJ2-1, with D perhaps matching TRBD2 (6 bases). Deletions cut 5 bases from V and 5 bases from J, with 10 bases between. The CDR3 runs 12 residues. Germline CDR1 and CDR2: SQVTM and ANQGSEA. Here the CDR3 reads CSVPGLHNEQFF. The CDR3 region has the DNA TGCAGCGTTCCGGGACTTCACAATGAGCAGTTCTTC.

This clonotype has at least ten counts. The V call is TRBV29-1, the J call TRBJ2-3, with D possibly TRBD2 on 5 matching bases. V was clipped by 6 bases and J by 8 bases, with 21 bases between them. This CDR3 is built from 14 residues. Germline lookup yields CDR1 SQVTM and CDR2 ANQGSEA. This chain's CDR3 is CSVWARGDEGTQYF. In nucleotides, the CDR3 is TGCAGCGTCTGGGCCCGGGGAGATGAAGGTACGCAGTATTTT.

The CDR3 spells CSVVVGLAGGMATISDTQYF. As DNA, the CDR3 is TGCAGCGTTGTAGTCGGGCTAGCGGGAGGAATGGCCACAATTTCAGATACGCAGTATTTT. This sequence joins TRBV29-1 and TRBJ2-3, with 11 positions matching TRBD2. Germline CDR1 SQVTM, CDR2 ANQGSEA. V lost 4 bases, J lost 4 bases, and 22 bases stayed unmatched. CDR3 length: 20 amino acids.

This clonotype occurred once. This chain links TRBV10-3 with TRBJ2-7; D not resolved. The CDR3 spans 12 residues. Trimming took off 0 bases at V and 12 bases at J, with 12 bases between the two ends. The germline CDR1 and CDR2 sequences are ENHRY and SYGVKD. The CDR3 DNA reads TGTGCCATCAGTGAGTCTGGCTACCTCCGGTACTTC. It yields the protein CAISESGYLRYF.

J is TRBJ2-5 and V is TRBV5-1; TRBD1 agrees at 7 bases. This CDR3 has 15 amino acids. Looked up from germline, CDR1 is SGHRS and CDR2 is YFSETQ. With 2 bases clipped from V and 0 bases from J, the junction kept 4 bases outside the gene matches. The CDR3 loop reads CASSFTGEYQETQYF. The CDR3 DNA reads as TGCGCCAGCAGCTTTACAGGGGAGTACCAAGAGACCCAGTACTTC.

There are a few counts of this clonotype. The chain links TRBV11-3 to TRBJ1-1, with D possibly TRBD1 on 6 matching bases. V was shortened by 5 bases and J by 0 bases, with 16 bases between the two germline ends. This CDR3 contains 16 residues. Germline values: CDR1 SGHNT, CDR2 YENEEA. CDR3 coding DNA: TGTGCCAGCAGCGCCGGCTCCGGGGGCGTGAACACTGAAGCTTTCTTT. Amino acids: CASSAGSGGVNTEAFF.

In this sample, this clonotype turned up many times. V is TRBV12-3 or TRBV12-4 and J is TRBJ1-5; D gene unclear. Between the trimmed V and J ends, which lost 6 bases and 4 bases, there was a span of 19 bases. The CDR3 extends over 16 amino acids. DNA of the CDR3: TGTGCCAGCAGCCTCTTAGGGATTATAGGGAATCAGCCCCAGCATTTT. Translated: CASSLLGIIGNQPQHF.

This clonotype appeared a few times. The chain joins TRBV27 to TRBJ2-7, with 9 bases aligning to TRBD2. This CDR3 contains 14 residues. Per germline, CDR1 MNHEY and CDR2 SMNVEV (reference sequence). J gave up 3 bases and V 10 bases, and 10 bases lay outside the gene matches. The CDR3 reads CATATGTSYYEQYF. The CDR3, as DNA: TGTGCCACCGCGACCGGGACTAGCTACTACGAGCAGTACTTC.

This chain links TRBV30 with TRBJ1-3; tentatively, D is TRBD1 (5 bases). Trimming took 3 bases from V and 3 from J, leaving 9 bases between them. Per germline, CDR1 GTSNPN and CDR2 SVGIG (reference sequence). The CDR3 extends over 13 amino acids. CDR3 protein: CAWRTVVGNTIYF. In DNA form, the CDR3 reads TGTGCCTGGAGGACAGTAGTTGGAAACACCATATATTTT.

V and J are TRBV20-1 and TRBJ2-7; D is unclear. Trimming took off 3 bases at V and 9 bases at J, with 12 bases between the two ends. Germline CDR1 reads DFQATT; CDR2 reads SNEGSKA (reference sequence). The CDR3 sequence is 11 residues long. The CDR3 sequence: CSASFGRGQYF. The DNA of the CDR3 is TGCAGTGCTAGTTTTGGACGTGGGCAGTACTTC.

The chain recombines TRBV20-1 with TRBJ2-3; D possibly matches TRBD1 or TRBD2 (5 bases each). Trimming took off 6 bases at V and 2 bases at J, with 9 bases between the two ends. CDR3 length: 12 amino acids. The germline V gene has CDR1 DFQATT and CDR2 SNEGSKA (reference sequence). The DNA of the CDR3 is TGCAGTGCCGGGGCCAACACAGATACGCAGTATTTT. Protein sequence: CSAGANTDTQYF.

J is TRBJ2-7 and V is TRBV11-2; D perhaps matches TRBD1 (5 bases). Trimming shortened V by 1 base and J by 6 bases, and 16 bases separated the two germline ends. The CDR3 runs 15 residues. The germline V gene has CDR1 SGHAT and CDR2 FQNNGV. CDR3 region: CASSLVSMGRGEQYF. Here the CDR3 DNA reads TGTGCCAGCAGCTTAGTGTCGATGGGGCGCGGCGAGCAGTACTTC.

This clonotype was detected only a few times. The chain is built from TRBV29-1 and TRBJ2-3, with D unclear. The CDR3 is 14 amino acids. The V end lost 0 bases, the J end lost 2 bases, and 9 bases lay between the germline ends. Germline V gene sequence: CDR1 SQVTM, CDR2 ANQGSEA. CDR3 coding DNA: TGCAGCGTTGAAGAGAGACAACTCACAGATACGCAGTATTTT. It specifies CSVEERQLTDTQYF.

The rearrangement uses TRBV25-1 and TRBJ2-5, with no clear D. This CDR3 spans 14 amino acids. CDR1 and CDR2 (germline): MGHDK, SYGVNS. Trimming shortened V by 4 bases and J by 4 bases, and 13 bases separated the two germline ends. The chain's CDR3 is CASSANGWGETQYF. CDR3 in DNA: TGTGCCAGCAGTGCCAATGGGTGGGGAGAGACCCAGTACTTC.